Following are 20 T cell receptor beta chains from one sample sequenced in a study of blood T cell repertoires in COVID-19. TCRdb's table, derived via immunoSEQ multiplex PCR, lists solely in-frame clones and lacks some. Of fewer than 400,000 clones listed, around 84% are singletons. Sequenced: PBMCs or T cells enriched from blood (not recorded which). All receptors derive from a young woman who had been exposed to COVID-19.

V is TRBV27 and J is TRBJ2-1, with 12 bases lining up with TRBD2. The CDR3 loop spans 16 amino acids. The germline CDR1 and CDR2 sequences are MNHEY and SMNVEV (reference sequence). V was pared by 6 bases and J by 3 bases, with 6 bases of the junction left unmatched. In DNA, the CDR3 is TGTGCCAGCAGCTCTAGCGGGGGGGGTGTCTACAATGAGCAGTTCTTC. Translating it yields CASSSSGGGVYNEQFF.

The J gene is TRBJ1-5, the V gene TRBV19; no clear D. V was trimmed by 3 bases and J by 6 bases, leaving 12 bases between them. CDR3 length: 14 amino acids. Per the germline V gene, CDR1 is LNHDA and CDR2 is SQIVND (reference sequence). In DNA form, the CDR3 reads TGTGCCAGTAGTATCGCCGGCGCGGGTCAGCCCCAGCATTTT. This codes for CASSIAGAGQPQHF.

The chain links TRBV3-1 (or the pseudogene TRBV3-2) to TRBJ2-6; TRBD2 matches at 16 bases. The V segment lost 3 bases and the J segment 4 bases; nucleotides outside the gene matches: 6. The CDR3 consists of 19 residues. Germline CDR1 and CDR2: LGHDT and YNNKEL (reference sequence). CDR3 sequence reads: CASSQGLAGGPGGANVLTF. The CDR3 DNA sequence: TGTGCCAGCAGCCAGGGACTAGCGGGAGGGCCCGGAGGGGCCAACGTCCTGACTTTC.

The rearrangement links TRBV12-3 or TRBV12-4 to TRBJ2-1, with TRBD2 as a possible D gene (5 bases). Trimming removed 6 bases from V and 3 bases from J, with 6 bases in between. This CDR3 spans 12 amino acids. Here the CDR3 DNA reads TGTGCCAGCAGCCGGGACTACAATGAGCAGTTCTTC. This encodes CASSRDYNEQFF.

The rearrangement links TRBV28 to TRBJ1-5, with 10 bases lining up with TRBD1. The CDR3 length is 12 residues. Germline V gives CDR1 MDHEN, CDR2 SYDVKM. With 7 bases clipped from V and 15 bases from J, the junction kept 9 bases outside the gene matches. CDR3 protein: CASTTGWDRGHF. The CDR3 DNA sequence: TGTGCCAGCACTACAGGTTGGGACAGGGGGCATTTT.

V gene TRBV12-5 combines with J gene TRBJ1-2; perhaps TRBD1 as D (5 bases). CDR3 length: 13 amino acids. Looked up from germline, CDR1 is LGHNT and CDR2 is FRNRAP. V was trimmed by 6 bases and J by 0 bases, leaving 8 bases between them. The CDR3 is CASGPTANYGYTF. CDR3 nucleotides: TGTGCTAGTGGGCCGACAGCTAACTATGGCTACACCTTC.

The chain links TRBV30 to TRBJ2-7; D gene ambiguous. Germline V gene sequence: CDR1 GTSNPN, CDR2 SVGIG (reference sequence). Trimming took off 0 bases at V and 5 bases at J, with 5 bases between the two ends. The CDR3 runs to 11 residues. In DNA, the CDR3 is TGTGCCTGGAGTGTTCGTAACGAGCAGTACTTC. Translating it yields CAWSVRNEQYF.

The chain uses TRBV2 and TRBJ1-1; TRBD1 matches 7 bases. Trimming took 8 bases from V and 4 from J; bases not matched to a gene: 10. Per the germline V gene, CDR1 is SNHLY and CDR2 is FYNNEI. This CDR3 has 14 residues. CDR3 bases: TGTGCCAGCCGACAGGGAGGAAGTCGCACTGAAGCTTTCTTT. Encoded protein: CASRQGGSRTEAFF. Based on the CDR3 plus reference TRBV2 and TRBJ1-1, the full variable domain is EPEVTQTPSHQVTQMGQEVILRCVPISNHLYFYWYRQILGQKVEFLVSFYNNEISEKSEIFDDQFSVERPDGSNFTLKIRSTKLEDSAMYFCASRQGGSRTEAFFGQGTRLTVV.

The chain links TRBV7-9 to TRBJ2-1, with a weak D call TRBD2 (6 bases). The V end lost 1 base, the J end lost 13 bases, and 17 bases lay between the germline ends. Germline values: CDR1 SEHNR, CDR2 FQNEAQ (reference sequence). The CDR3 totals 14 residues. CDR3 protein: CASSLVLREVNQFF. The CDR3 bases are TGTGCCAGCAGCTTAGTTTTGCGGGAAGTTAATCAGTTCTTC.

This chain joins TRBV10-1 and TRBJ1-2; TRBD1 is a possible D gene (6 bases). Trimming took off 11 bases at V and 2 bases at J, with 12 bases between the two ends. The germline gives CDR1 WNHNN, CDR2 SYGVQD (reference sequence). The CDR3 covers 12 residues. Written as DNA, the CDR3 is TGCGCCTGGGGGGGGCTAAACTATGGCTACACCTTC. It codes for CAWGGLNYGYTF.

This chain joins TRBV19 and TRBJ1-5; unclear D gene. Per germline, CDR1 LNHDA and CDR2 SQIVND (reference sequence). The CDR3 runs to 12 residues. The V end was cut by 4 bases, the J end by 10 bases, with 11 bases between. CDR3 region: CASSTDRGPQHF. As DNA, the CDR3 is TGTGCCAGTAGTACAGACCGGGGTCCCCAGCATTTT.

The chain uses TRBV24-1 and TRBJ1-1, with 7 bases identical to TRBD1. This CDR3 region has 13 residues. With V trimmed by 10 bases and J by 1 base, 5 bases remained unmatched. Germline V gene sequence: CDR1 KGHDR, CDR2 SFDVKD. The CDR3 bases are TGTGCCACGCGACAGGGATCGAACACTGAAGCTTTCTTT. Its protein product is CATRQGSNTEAFF.

This sequence joins TRBV7-9 and TRBJ1-6; 9 nucleotides match TRBD1. J was trimmed by 7 bases and V by 4 bases; bases with no gene match: 8. Germline loops: CDR1 SEHNR, CDR2 FQNEAQ (reference sequence). The CDR3 has 16 residues. The CDR3 bases are TGTGCCAGCAGCTCTTCCGGGACAGGGTCCAATTCACCCCTCCACTTT. Protein sequence: CASSSSGTGSNSPLHF.

V usage is TRBV5-8 and J usage is TRBJ1-5; D is possibly TRBD1 (5 bases). Looked up from germline, CDR1 is SGHTS and CDR2 is YDEGEE. The length of the CDR3 is 15 residues. V was clipped by 2 bases and J by 4 bases, with 13 bases between them. The CDR3 here is CASSFKDGGNQPQHF. The DNA for the CDR3 is TGTGCCAGCAGCTTCAAGGACGGGGGAAATCAGCCCCAGCATTTT.

This clone occurred a few times. The rearrangement links TRBV28 to TRBJ1-5; D call uncertain. The CDR3 is made up of 14 amino acids. CDR1 and CDR2 (germline): MDHEN, SYDVKM. V gave up 3 bases and J gave up 2 bases, with 8 bases separating them. This CDR3 is CASSFLVGNQPQHF. CDR3 DNA: TGTGCCAGCAGTTTTTTAGTCGGCAATCAGCCCCAGCATTTT.

V gene TRBV19 combines with J gene TRBJ2-5; 7 bases are a match to TRBD2. CDR3 length: 13 amino acids. J lost 5 bases, V lost 7 bases, and 7 bases had no gene match. Per the germline V gene, CDR1 is LNHDA and CDR2 is SQIVND (reference sequence). CDR3 sequence (DNA): TGTGCCAGTAACGGGGGGAGGCTGGAGACCCAGTACTTC. Translated, it gives CASNGGRLETQYF. The complete variable domain, with remaining parts taken from reference TRBV19 and TRBJ2-5, reads DGGITQSPKYLFRKEGQNVTLSCEQNLNHDAMYWYRQDPGQGLRLIYYSQIVNDFQKGDIAEGYSVSREKKESFPLTVTSAQKNPTAFYLCASNGGRLETQYFGPGTRLLVL.

This clone was seen only a few times. Other DNA sequences in this specimen translate into the identical CDR3. The rearrangement uses TRBV30 and TRBJ1-3; D is ambiguous. CDR1 is GTSNPN, CDR2 SVGIG, per germline (reference sequence). This CDR3 region has 13 residues. The ends were cut back, 0 bases at V and 2 bases at J, with 5 bases in the middle. In DNA form, the CDR3 reads TGTGCCTGGAGTGTCCGGGCTGGAAACACCATATATTTT. Protein: CAWSVRAGNTIYF.

The chain links TRBV29-1 to TRBJ2-5; TRBD1 agrees at 11 bases. Per germline, CDR1 SQVTM and CDR2 ANQGSEA. Trimming took 2 bases from V and 4 from J; bases not matched to a gene: 6. CDR3 length equals 15 residues. DNA for the CDR3: TGCAGCGTTGAAACGCCGGGACAGGGGGGAGAGACCCAGTACTTC. Translated, it gives CSVETPGQGGETQYF.

About this clone itself: Other DNA sequences from this sample encode an identical CDR3 as well. This chain joins TRBV19 and TRBJ1-5, with a weak D call TRBD1 (5 bases). The V gene lost 3 bases and the J gene lost 2 bases, with 8 bases spanning the gap. The CDR3 is 14 amino acids. CDR1 and CDR2 (germline): LNHDA, SQIVND (reference sequence). The CDR3 DNA sequence: TGTGCCAGTAGTATTAGGGGTGGCAATCAGCCCCAGCATTTT. Its translation is CASSIRGGNQPQHF.

The chain joins TRBV7-2 to TRBJ2-2, with 7 bases matching TRBD2. This CDR3 is built from 13 residues. V was clipped by 3 bases and J by 8 bases; unmatched bases: 3. Germline V CDR1 and CDR2: SGHTA, FQGNSA. In DNA, the CDR3 is TGTGCCAGCAGCTTCGGGACTATGGGGGAGCTGTTTTTT. Translating gives CASSFGTMGELFF.